This TCR beta chain comes out of a study of cytomegalovirus exposure and HLA in healthy donors. Notes on this clone: Its antigen is still unknown.

Germline loops: CDR1 SGDLS, CDR2 YYNGEE. Unmatched junction bases numbered 7, after V lost 3 bases and J lost 3 bases. This CDR3 is 15 amino acids long. A multiplex PCR was run with 60 Vbeta primers and 13 Jbeta primers. The repertoire was sequenced with immunoSEQ multiplex PCR; TCRdb's copy has only in-frame clones and lacks some. The sample contains fewer than 250,000 clones, roughly 85% of which appear only once. All donors participated as healthy donors of bone marrow. General study results and limits: In most subjects, TCR beta sequences reportedly gave accurate predictions of HLA-A and HLA-B alleles.

Sequencing input: PBMCs. This sequence was found in a male donor in good health and CMV-seronegative. The chain employs TRBV9 and TRBJ2-3; 7 bases align to TRBD2. CDR3 region: CASSARLAGTDTQYF. In nucleotides, the CDR3 is TGTGCCAGCAGCGCCCGACTAGCAGGGACAGATACGCAGTATTTT.